A single sample gave rise to the 9 T cell receptor beta chains below, sequenced in a study of cytomegalovirus exposure and HLA in healthy donors. It was with 60 Vbeta and 13 Jbeta primers that the PCR ran. Method: immunoSEQ multiplex PCR; TCRdb's copy keeps in-frame clones and lacks some. The profile covers under 200,000 clones, with roughly 77% appearing a single time and roughly 8% taken by the ten largest. Sequencing input: PBMCs. The receptors shown here come from a woman aged 40 to 55 in good health and CMV-seropositive.

This clone was seen at least ten times. The chain combines TRBV6-1 with TRBJ2-7; D possibly corresponds to TRBD2 (5 bases). Germline V CDR1 and CDR2: MNHNS, SASEGT. CDR3 length: 15 residues. The V end was cut by 1 base, the J end by 7 bases, with 17 bases between. The CDR3 region has the DNA TGTGCCAGCAGTGAAGGGATGGCAACACCGGGGGAGCAGTACTTC. Translated: CASSEGMATPGEQYF.

Points on this clone: Other DNA sequences in the sample encode the same CDR3. V and J are TRBV6-1 and TRBJ2-1, with D perhaps TRBD1 (5 bases). This CDR3 has 14 amino acids. Germline values: CDR1 MNHNS, CDR2 SASEGT. Trimming left V 3 bases short and J 3 bases short, with 9 bases between. The CDR3 region is CASSDRVFYNEQFF. The CDR3 nucleotides are TGTGCCAGCAGTGACAGGGTCTTCTACAATGAGCAGTTCTTC.

V usage is TRBV9 and J usage is TRBJ1-1, with TRBD1 matching over 7 bases. CDR3 length equals 15 residues. Germline V lookup: CDR1 SGDLS, CDR2 YYNGEE. Trimming removed 0 bases from V and 4 bases from J; junction bases left unmatched: 6. CDR3 sequence: CASSVAPGGSTEAFF. In DNA, the CDR3 is TGTGCCAGCAGCGTAGCCCCAGGGGGATCCACTGAAGCTTTCTTT.

The chain recombines TRBV5-1 with TRBJ1-1; maybe TRBD1 (5 bases). The germline gives CDR1 SGHRS, CDR2 YFSETQ. The CDR3 extends over 14 amino acids. V was clipped by 4 bases and J by 1 base, with 11 bases between them. CDR3 amino acids: CASSPGLQNTEAFF. CDR3 coding DNA: TGCGCCAGCAGCCCGGGACTCCAGAACACTGAAGCTTTCTTT.

This clone has a handful of counts. The chain carries TRBV19 and TRBJ2-5; D might be TRBD1 (6 bases). The CDR3 is 15 amino acids. Between the trimmed V and J ends, which lost 4 bases and 5 bases, there was a span of 17 bases. Germline CDR1 and CDR2: LNHDA and SQIVND (reference sequence). The CDR3 nucleotides read TGTGCCAGTAGTACGGCACAGGGTCTCGGGGAGACCCAGTACTTC. The encoded protein is CASSTAQGLGETQYF.

The chain couples TRBV7-9 to TRBJ2-1; D not resolved. Trimming stripped 7 bases from V and 4 bases from J, with 11 bases between. CDR3 length equals 13 residues. The germline gives CDR1 SEHNR, CDR2 FQNEAQ (reference sequence). CDR3 DNA sequence: TGTGCCAGCACGCACTATAGGTACAATGAGCAGTTCTTC. This codes for CASTHYRYNEQFF.

The gene calls are TRBV25-1 and TRBJ1-2; TRBD1 matches 7 bases. CDR3 length: 15 amino acids. V was clipped by 3 bases and J by 8 bases; unmatched bases: 12. CDR1 MGHDK and CDR2 SYGVNS come from the germline V gene. Written as DNA, the CDR3 is TGTGCCAGCAGTGAGATTACAGGGGAACTGGGAGGCTACACCTTC. Amino acid sequence: CASSEITGELGGYTF.

About this clone itself: One junction end does not reproduce the germline sequence, and a read error may be involved. V usage is TRBV13 and J usage is TRBJ2-5, with D maybe TRBD2 (5 bases). This CDR3 contains 16 residues. CDR1 is PRHDT and CDR2 is FYEKMQ in the germline V gene (reference sequence). CDR3 in amino acids: CASSLGRVGVSETQYF. CDR3 sequence (DNA): TGTGCCAGCAGCCTAGGGCGGGTTGGTGTTTCAGAGACCCAGTACTTC.

This chain links TRBV11-2 with TRBJ2-3, with a possible D match to TRBD1 (5 bases). Germline V gives CDR1 SGHAT, CDR2 FQNNGV. V was shortened by 2 bases and J by 0 bases, with 9 bases between the two germline ends. CDR3 length: 15 amino acids. The CDR3 bases are TGTGCCAGCAGCTTAACAGGCTTTAGCACAGATACGCAGTATTTT. Amino acids: CASSLTGFSTDTQYF.